The clone carrying this T cell receptor (beta chain) was recorded a few times. The antigen is unknown. Cultured CD4+ T cell DNA was sequenced using the Oncomine TCR Beta short-read assay. TCRdb reprocessed the PCR reads with MiXCR, giving one entry per CDR3 protein. The sample shows approximately 3,000 distinct CDR3 sequences, under 30% of them seen only once. Germline-derived CDR1 and CDR2 are DFQATT and SNEGSKA (reference sequence). The V gene end was trimmed by 0 bases and the J gene end by 3 bases; junction bases not matched to a gene: 5. This CDR3 contains 15 residues. The entry originates in a study of vaccination and CD4 T cells after COVID-19. Treatment in this sample: roughly ten-day PBMC culture with coronavirus spike peptide pools or control peptides (ViraFEST assay).

Source: CD4+ T cells from blood, cultured in vitro, taken after SARS-CoV-2 vaccination. J is TRBJ2-3 and V is TRBV20-1; 8 bases fit TRBD1. The receptor comes from a human donor who had recovered from COVID-19. As DNA, the CDR3 is TGCAGTGCTAGAGATACAAGACAGGGGACAGATACGCAGTATTTT. As protein: CSARDTRQGTDTQYF.